One and the same sample provided the 28 T cell receptor beta chains below, sequenced in a study of tumor-infiltrating lymphocytes in primary liver carcinoma. Extraction also yielded germline DNA, while blood RNA was obtained from unsorted whole blood. The investigators made TCR beta cDNA from around 530 ng total RNA, using a constant-region primer. Generation of the TCR beta libraries relied on three nested multiplex PCR rounds using slightly modified ARM-PCR. Running about 11 cycles apiece, the first two PCR rounds relied on TRBV1-TRBV30 forward primers together with a C-beta reverse primer. TCRdb used MiXCR to reprocess the multiplex PCR reads, holding one entry per CDR3 protein. The sample has approximately 330,000 distinct CDR3 sequences; approximately 65% are singletons. The specimen sequenced was peripheral blood. The receptors here all came from a man between 40 and 49 years old with primary liver carcinoma and hepatitis B virus infection.

Comment on this clonotype: The final CDR3 position lacks the conserved phenylalanine or tryptophan, pointing to a likely read error. No DNA is shown, since the ends of the CDR3 on it are uncertain; the CDR3 is the one TCRdb lists. The gene calls are TRBV11-2 and TRBJ2-5; the D segment call TRBD1 is taken from the table without a DNA check. Per germline, CDR1 SGHAT and CDR2 FQNNGV. With termini counted, the CDR3 has 15 amino acids. The CDR3 protein is CASSAQGGVLETQHL.

As to this clonotype: This sequence may be a read error, since a much larger clone differs from it by one base. The CDR3 does not end in the conserved phenylalanine or tryptophan, so this is likely a read error. This sequence joins TRBV6-6 and TRBJ2-7; TRBD2 might be the D (6 bases). CDR1 is MNHNY and CDR2 is SVGAGI in the germline V gene (reference sequence). The CDR3 has 13 residues. Deletions cut 7 bases from V and 1 base from J, with 11 bases between. The chain's CDR3 is CASTQGRSYEQYY. Here the CDR3 DNA reads TGTGCCAGCACCCAAGGGAGGTCCTACGAGCAGTACTAC.

This clonotype was found once. The rearrangement joins TRBV29-1 to TRBJ2-7; D not resolved. CDR1 SQVTM and CDR2 ANQGSEA come from the germline V gene. This CDR3 is built from 11 residues. V lost 5 bases, J lost 13 bases, and 18 bases lay in between. This chain's CDR3 is CSVPRPPGHYF. CDR3 DNA: TGCAGCGTTCCACGGCCGCCCGGGCACTACTTC.

Notes on this clonotype: The junction shows a germline mismatch at one end, possibly a read error. The chain is built from TRBV11-3 and TRBJ2-1, with D unclear. The CDR3 runs 12 residues. Germline V lookup: CDR1 SGHNT, CDR2 YENEEA. The CDR3 nucleotides read TGCGCCAGCAGCTTATGGCGAAAGGAGCTGTTCTTC. Amino acid sequence: CASSLWRKELFF.

A note on this clonotype: Since a much larger clone is just one base distant, this may be a read error. The V and J genes are TRBV5-5 and TRBJ2-7; tentatively, D is TRBD1 (5 bases). The CDR3 consists of 12 residues. Trimming stripped 5 bases from V and 3 bases from J, with 9 bases between. CDR1 and CDR2 (germline): SGHKS, YYEKEE (reference sequence). DNA for the CDR3: TGTGCCAGCAGTGGCAGGGACTACGAGCAGTACTTC. Translation: CASSGRDYEQYF. Filled out from reference TRBV5-5 and TRBJ2-7, the complete variable domain reads DAGVTQSPTHLIKTRGQQVTLRCSPISGHKSVSWYQQVLGQGPQFIFQYYEKEERGRGNFPDRFSARQFPNYSSELNVNALLLGDSALYLCASSGRDYEQYFGPGTRLTVT.

This clonotype was picked up many times. This chain links TRBV4-2 with TRBJ2-3; 8 nucleotides agree with TRBD1. CDR3 size: 14 residues. CDR1 LGHNA and CDR2 YNFKEQ come from the germline V gene. J gave up 3 bases and V 4 bases, and 3 bases lay outside the gene matches. CDR3 sequence: CASSLGTGTDTQYF. The CDR3 nucleotides are TGTGCCAGCAGCCTCGGGACAGGAACAGATACGCAGTATTTT.

Concerning this clonotype itself: Mismatch with germline at one junction end may stem from a read error. The genes are TRBV11-3 and TRBJ1-1; no clear D gene. Per germline, CDR1 SGHNT and CDR2 YENEEA. This CDR3 has 13 residues. The CDR3 protein is CTSSLVRETGAFF. Here the CDR3 DNA reads TGTACCAGCAGCTTAGTCCGGGAGACTGGAGCTTTCTTT.

About this clonotype itself: Just one base apart from a much larger clone, this may be a read error. This chain uses TRBV4-2 with TRBJ2-2; 7 nucleotides align to TRBD1. V shed 3 bases and J 4 bases; nucleotides not matched to a gene: 8. This CDR3 contains 16 residues. Germline V gene lookup returns CDR1 LGHNA and CDR2 YNFKEQ. The CDR3 sequence: CASSHTGAAGTGELFF. The CDR3 DNA reads TGTGCCAGCAGCCATACAGGGGCGGCAGGCACCGGGGAGCTGTTTTTT.

The chain employs TRBV6-1 and TRBJ1-1; D might be TRBD1 (6 bases). Deletions cut 10 bases from V and 4 bases from J, with 25 bases between. The germline V gene has CDR1 MNHNS and CDR2 SASEGT. CDR3 size: 16 residues. The CDR3 here is CATLFRERGCITEAFF. CDR3 DNA: TGTGCCACCCTATTCCGGGAGAGGGGGTGTATCACTGAAGCTTTCTTT.

The CDR3 region has the DNA TGTGCCAGCAGACTGGGACAGCGGGCTAATGGCTACACCTTC. Translated: CASRLGQRANGYTF. The rearrangement links TRBV28 to TRBJ1-2, with 7 positions matching TRBD1. This CDR3 has 14 amino acids. Germline V gives CDR1 MDHEN, CDR2 SYDVKM. J was trimmed by 6 bases and V by 6 bases; bases with no gene match: 10.

A word on this clonotype: At one end the junction does not follow the germline gene, possibly because of a read error. The chain uses TRBV6-5 and TRBJ2-7; the match to TRBD2 covers 10 bases. The CDR3 runs 16 residues. Germline V gene sequence: CDR1 MNHEY, CDR2 SVGAGI. CDR3 sequence reads: CASSYSCSGGFYEQYF. CDR3 DNA: TGTGCCAGCAGCTACTCGTGTAGCGGGGGGTTCTACGAGCAGTACTTC.

This clonotype was seen many times. The V and J genes are TRBV11-2 and TRBJ2-1; TRBD2 matches at 7 bases. Germline CDR1 and CDR2: SGHAT and FQNNGV. V dropped 4 bases and J dropped 5; count of bases not matched to a gene: 8. The CDR3 totals 15 residues. In nucleotides, the CDR3 is TGTGCCAGCAGCTCACTCGGAGGACTAGACAATGAGCAGTTCTTC. This codes for CASSSLGGLDNEQFF.

Turning to this clonotype: A read error may produce the germline difference seen at one junction end. The chain links TRBV6-1 to TRBJ2-3; 15 nucleotides align to TRBD2. The germline V gene encodes CDR1 MNHNS and CDR2 SASEGT. This CDR3 spans 18 amino acids. In DNA form, the CDR3 reads TGTGCCAGCAGTCCTACGGGACTAGCGGGAGGCGCGACAGATACGAAGTATTTT. Its protein is CASSPTGLAGGATDTKYF.

V gene TRBV11-2 combines with J gene TRBJ2-3, with unresolved D. The DNA end is a closer match to TRBJ1-5, so the J assignment may be wrong. Germline V lookup: CDR1 SGHAT, CDR2 FQNNGV. There are 11 residues in the CDR3. CDR3 in amino acids: CASSPFEKQHF. The CDR3 DNA is TGTGCCAGTAGCCCCTTCGAGAAGCAGCATTTT.

About this clonotype: An end of the junction differs from the germline gene, which may be a read error. The CDR3 protein is CVSSYLGDSGLGTDTQYF. CDR3 DNA: TGTGTCAGCAGTTACTTAGGCGATTCGGGGCTTGGCACAGATACGCAGTATTTT. The gene calls are TRBV6-6 and TRBJ2-3; tentatively, D is TRBD1 or TRBD2 (5 bases each). CDR3 length: 18 residues. Germline assignment: CDR1 MNHNY and CDR2 SVGAGI (reference sequence).

The sample holds a few counts of this clonotype. The chain combines TRBV12-3 or TRBV12-4 with TRBJ1-1; no reliable D call. Trimming shortened V by 6 bases and J by 8 bases, and 13 bases separated the two germline ends. This CDR3 region has 12 residues. As DNA, the CDR3 is TGTGCCAGCAGAGGAGACCCTCCCGAAGCTTTCTTT. Encoded protein: CASRGDPPEAFF.

Of note for this clonotype: A read error may account for a junction end that differs from germline. This chain connects TRBV10-2 to TRBJ2-7; 8 bases map to TRBD2. CDR3 length: 18 residues. From germline, CDR1 is WSHSY and CDR2 SAAADI. CDR3 protein: CTSSVPGTRIISSYKQYF. The CDR3 region has the DNA TGCACCAGCAGCGTACCCGGGACTAGGATAATTTCTTCCTACAAGCAGTACTTC.

As to this clonotype: A much larger clonotype is one base distant, so this may be a read error. It is unclear where the CDR3 begins or ends on the DNA, so no DNA is shown, and the CDR3 is as TCRdb lists it. This chain joins TRBV10-2 and TRBJ2-4; the table's D call TRBD1 went unverified against the DNA. The germline V gene has CDR1 WSHSY and CDR2 SAAADI. The CDR3 totals 15 residues, both ends included. The CDR3 is CASSTSGHGVDIQYF.

In this sample, this clonotype turned up many times. The chain recombines TRBV10-3 with TRBJ2-1; the match to TRBD1 covers 9 bases. Germline CDR1 and CDR2: ENHRY and SYGVKD. The trim removed 3 bases at V and 3 bases at J, leaving 6 bases unmatched. The CDR3 extends over 16 amino acids. CDR3 sequence (DNA): TGTGCCATCAGTGAACCCGACAGGGGGTTCTACAATGAGCAGTTCTTC. Residues: CAISEPDRGFYNEQFF.

Only a few counts were recorded for this clonotype. This rearrangement joins TRBV28 to TRBJ1-1; D gene unclear. The CDR3 extends over 12 amino acids. V gave up 7 bases and J gave up 3 bases, with 9 bases separating them. In germline, CDR1 is MDHEN, CDR2 SYDVKM. CDR3 residues: CASTPSDTEAFF. CDR3 bases: TGTGCCAGCACCCCGTCGGACACTGAAGCTTTCTTT. The full variable domain, in which reference TRBV28 and TRBJ1-1 provide the parts outside the CDR3, is DVKVTQSSRYLVKRTGEKVFLECVQDMDHENMFWYRQDPGLGLRLIYFSYDVKMKEKGDIPEGYSVSREKKERFSLILESASTNQTSMYLCASTPSDTEAFFGQGTRLTVV.

A note on this clonotype: The junction does not match germline at one end; this may be a read error. The rearrangement joins TRBV28 to TRBJ1-5; D ambiguous. The CDR3 contains 13 residues. Looked up from germline, CDR1 is MDHEN and CDR2 is SYDVKM. For the CDR3, the DNA is TGTGTCAGCAGTACTTATAGGGATCAGCCCCAGCATTTT. This gives the protein CVSSTYRDQPQHF.

The chain uses TRBV6-5 and TRBJ1-2; no clear D. The V end lost 10 bases, the J end lost 12 bases, and 21 bases lay between the germline ends. The CDR3 extends over 12 amino acids. Per germline, CDR1 MNHEY and CDR2 SVGAGI. The CDR3, as DNA: TGTGCCACCCTAGACCTTGCCGCAATGCACACCTTC. It yields the protein CATLDLAAMHTF.

This clonotype has only one observation. A much bigger clone sits one base away, suggesting this may be a read error. Since the CDR3 does not end with the conserved phenylalanine or tryptophan, this likely comes from a read error. The rearrangement links TRBV4-1 to TRBJ1-4; the D is unclear. The germline CDR1 and CDR2 sequences are MGHRA and YSYEKL. The CDR3 length is 13 residues. V was trimmed by 1 base and J by 8 bases, leaving 8 bases between them. CDR3 residues: CASSQGMGEKLFS. CDR3 nucleotides: TGCGCCAGCAGCCAAGGGATGGGGGAAAAACTGTTTTCT.

A remark on this clonotype: One end of the junction fails to match germline, which may point to a read error. This chain uses TRBV11-2 with TRBJ2-1; D is possibly TRBD2 (5 bases). Germline loops: CDR1 SGHAT, CDR2 FQNNGV. The CDR3 spans 17 residues. CDR3 DNA: TGTGCCAGCAGCTCCCAAGAATGGGCTAGCATCTACAATGAGCAGTCCTTC. This codes for CASSSQEWASIYNEQSF.

The chain joins TRBV6-5 to TRBJ2-3; the D gene is possibly TRBD2 (6 bases). This CDR3 has 17 amino acids. Trimming took 2 bases from V and 1 from J, leaving 16 bases between them. Germline V gives CDR1 MNHEY, CDR2 SVGAGI. DNA of the CDR3: TGTGCCAGCAGTTACCGGGACTGCCGGTCGGGCACAGATACGCAGTATTTT. This gives the protein CASSYRDCRSGTDTQYF.

In its sample, this clonotype was seen a few times. This may come from a read error, since a much larger clone is one base off. The genes are TRBV5-1 and TRBJ2-5; perhaps TRBD1 as D (6 bases). The CDR3 loop spans 14 amino acids. Germline values: CDR1 SGHRS, CDR2 YFSETQ. Here the CDR3 DNA reads TGCGCCAACAGCTTACAGGGACACCAAGAGACCCAGTACTTC. As protein: CANSLQGHQETQYF.

This clonotype was seen only once. An end of the junction does not agree with germline; a read error may underlie this. The chain has TRBV19 and TRBJ2-7; 11 nucleotides agree with TRBD2. This CDR3 is 14 amino acids long. CDR1 is LNHDA, CDR2 SQIVND, per germline (reference sequence). For the CDR3, the DNA is TGTGCCAGTAGTCCGGGACTAGCGGTTACACCCCACCGCTTC. Its protein product is CASSPGLAVTPHRF.

Regarding this clonotype: No conserved phenylalanine or tryptophan ends this CDR3, so it is likely a read error. V gene TRBV6-2 or TRBV6-3 combines with J gene TRBJ1-5; weak D call: TRBD1 (5 bases). V gave up 1 base and J gave up 3 bases, with 16 bases separating them. The germline gives CDR1 MNHEY, CDR2 SVGEGT. CDR3 length: 17 amino acids. The CDR3: CASSYYPGLNSNQPQHS. DNA for the CDR3: TGTGCCAGCAGTTACTACCCGGGACTAAACTCCAATCAGCCCCAGCATTCT.